This TCR beta chain was obtained from a study of spatial heterogeneity in lung cancer. At the level of the study: There were consistently more beta-chain sequences detected than alpha-chain sequences.

TCRdb re-derived calls from the 5' RACE reads in MiXCR, one entry per CDR3 protein. The sample carries 50,000 to 65,000 distinct CDR3 sequences, approximately 8.9% recorded once. This clonotype was recorded at least ten times. Its antigen is unknown. With 0 bases removed from V and 6 bases from J, the gap between germline ends came to 13 bases. The CDR3 has 15 amino acids. CDR1 SGHKS and CDR2 YYEKEE come from the germline V gene (reference sequence). Time point given: sample taken at primary tumor resection. Sequencing covered unsorted whole RNA taken from tumor, nontumor lung or frozen PBMC. Some 72 TRACERx patients with early, untreated non-small cell lung cancer donated samples. Overall study results and limits: More often at tumor resection than at routine follow-up, ubiquitous expanded tumor TCRs were detected in the blood.

The specimen comprised PBMCs, sampled at surgery. This TCR was sampled from a female donor with early-stage non-small cell lung cancer. This chain uses TRBV5-5 with TRBJ1-5, with TRBD1 as a possible D gene (6 bases). The CDR3 DNA sequence: TGTGCCAGCAGCTTGGGGCACAGGGCTAGTCAGCCCCAGCATTTT. Encoded protein: CASSLGHRASQPQHF. Based on the CDR3 plus reference TRBV5-5 and TRBJ1-5, the full variable domain is DAGVTQSPTHLIKTRGQQVTLRCSPISGHKSVSWYQQVLGQGPQFIFQYYEKEERGRGNFPDRFSARQFPNYSSELNVNALLLGDSALYLCASSLGHRASQPQHFGDGTRLSIL.